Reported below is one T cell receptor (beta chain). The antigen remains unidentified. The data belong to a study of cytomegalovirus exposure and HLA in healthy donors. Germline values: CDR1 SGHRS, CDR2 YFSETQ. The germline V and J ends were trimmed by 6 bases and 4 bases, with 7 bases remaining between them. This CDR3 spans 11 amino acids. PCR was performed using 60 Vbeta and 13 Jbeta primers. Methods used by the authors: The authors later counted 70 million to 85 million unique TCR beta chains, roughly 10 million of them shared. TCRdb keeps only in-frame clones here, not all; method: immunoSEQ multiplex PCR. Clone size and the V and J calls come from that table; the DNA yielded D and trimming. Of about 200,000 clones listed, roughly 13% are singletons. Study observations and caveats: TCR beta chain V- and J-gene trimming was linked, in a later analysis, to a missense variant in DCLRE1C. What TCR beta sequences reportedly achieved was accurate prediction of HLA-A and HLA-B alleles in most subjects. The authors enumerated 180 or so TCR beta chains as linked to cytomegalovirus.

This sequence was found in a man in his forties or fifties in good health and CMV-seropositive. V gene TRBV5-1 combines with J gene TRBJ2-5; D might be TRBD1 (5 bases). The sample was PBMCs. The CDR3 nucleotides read TGCGCCAGCAATCAGGGAGAGACCCAGTACTTC. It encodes CASNQGETQYF.